The 29 T cell receptor beta chains below all came from one sample that was sequenced in a study of Ad26.COV2.S vaccination and SARS-CoV-2 variants. Treatment meaning: about 20 received Ad26.COV2.S at low or high dose, single or two shots; about 5 received placebo; per-sample allocation not given. Day 63 after the first vaccine or placebo injection was the time point for sampling. The data were produced by immunoSEQ multiplex PCR, yet TCRdb's version contains in-frame clones alone and is incomplete. This repertoire shows hundreds of thousands of clones, roughly 90% found once; its top ten account for approximately 1.5%. Specimen: peripheral blood, collected in a trial of Ad26.COV2.S vaccine versus placebo. The receptors stem from a person aged 18 to 65 who received the Ad26.COV2.S COVID-19 vaccine or a placebo.

The V call is TRBV29-1, the J call TRBJ1-2; the D is unclear. CDR3 size: 11 residues. V lost 7 bases and J 3 bases, leaving 9 bases between the germline ends. The germline V gene encodes CDR1 SQVTM and CDR2 ANQGSEA. The CDR3 DNA follows: TGCAGCGGGGGAGGGCACTATGGCTACACCTTC. As protein: CSGGGHYGYTF. Based on the CDR3 plus reference TRBV29-1 and TRBJ1-2, the full variable domain is SAVISQKPSRDICQRGTSLTIQCQVDSQVTMMFWYRQQPGQSLTLIATANQGSEATYESGFVIDKFPISRPNLTFSTLTVSNMSPEDSSIYLCSGGGHYGYTFGSGTRLTVV.

The chain carries TRBV6-2 or TRBV6-3 and TRBJ2-1; D is possibly TRBD1 or TRBD2 (5 bases each). Trimming removed 5 bases from V and 0 bases from J, with 11 bases in between. The CDR3 has 15 residues. Germline assignment: CDR1 MNHEY and CDR2 SVGEGT. Here the CDR3 reads CASSRDGSSYNEQFF. Here the CDR3 DNA reads TGTGCCAGCAGTAGGGACGGAAGCTCCTACAATGAGCAGTTCTTC.

The chain recombines TRBV7-2 with TRBJ1-6; D call uncertain. Germline V CDR1 and CDR2: SGHTA, FQGNSA. This CDR3 is built from 15 residues. Trimming removed 1 base at V and 9 bases at J, with 13 bases between. The CDR3 here is CASSLEVTLTSPLHF. The CDR3 DNA is TGTGCCAGCAGCTTAGAAGTGACCCTGACTTCACCCCTCCACTTT.

This clone has more than one count but fewer than ten. The rearrangement joins TRBV18 to TRBJ1-6; D is uncertain. Germline V gene sequence: CDR1 KGHSH, CDR2 LQKENI. Trimming cost V 2 bases and J 8 bases, with 13 bases left between them. The CDR3 is 15 residues long. For the CDR3, the DNA is TGTGCCAGCTCACCAATTGACAACCACGATTCACCCCTCCACTTT. Translating it yields CASSPIDNHDSPLHF.

This rearrangement joins TRBV7-9 to TRBJ2-3; TRBD1 or TRBD2 may be the D gene (5 bases each). Germline values: CDR1 SEHNR, CDR2 FQNEAQ (reference sequence). Trimming removed 2 bases from V and 5 bases from J, with 23 bases in between. This CDR3 has 18 amino acids. The CDR3 region is CASSLSWGWEQTGDTQYF. As DNA, the CDR3 is TGTGCCAGCAGCTTAAGTTGGGGGTGGGAGCAAACGGGAGATACGCAGTATTTT.

The gene calls are TRBV7-2 and TRBJ1-1, with D possibly TRBD1 on 5 matching bases. CDR3 size: 14 residues. CDR1 and CDR2 from the germline V gene are SGHTA and FQGNSA. Between the trimmed V and J ends, which lost 4 bases and 1 base, there was a span of 10 bases. The CDR3 DNA reads TGTGCCAGCAGCTATCTAGACAGGAACACTGAAGCTTTCTTT. Translating it yields CASSYLDRNTEAFF.

This chain uses TRBV7-9 with TRBJ1-1, with a possible D match to TRBD1 (6 bases). The length of the CDR3 is 15 residues. Deletions cut 4 bases from V and 5 bases from J, with 17 bases between. In germline, CDR1 is SEHNR, CDR2 FQNEAQ (reference sequence). The CDR3 region is CASSSPSRGTTEAFF. In DNA, the CDR3 is TGTGCCAGCAGCTCCCCAAGTAGGGGGACGACTGAAGCTTTCTTT.

This chain links TRBV19 with TRBJ2-6; a possible D gene is TRBD1 (5 bases). V was cut by 1 base and J by 0 bases, with 7 bases left in between. CDR1 and CDR2 from the germline V gene are LNHDA and SQIVND (reference sequence). The CDR3 loop spans 16 amino acids. CDR3 nucleotide sequence: TGTGCCAGTAGTATAGGGGGCGGCTCTGGGGCCAACGTCCTGACTTTC. Protein: CASSIGGGSGANVLTF.

The J gene is TRBJ2-1, the V gene TRBV4-1, with a tentative D call TRBD1 (6 bases). Deletions cut 1 base from V and 7 bases from J, with 14 bases between. Germline-derived CDR1 and CDR2 are MGHRA and YSYEKL. The CDR3 totals 15 residues. CDR3 nucleotide sequence: TGCGCCAGCAGCCAAGTGACAGGCCAAGGGAATGAGCAGTTCTTC. Encoded protein: CASSQVTGQGNEQFF.

The chain carries TRBV18 and TRBJ1-1; D call uncertain. The germline V gene encodes CDR1 KGHSH and CDR2 LQKENI. The CDR3 has 14 amino acids. Trimming cost V 2 bases and J 5 bases, with 12 bases left between them. CDR3 protein: CASSPSGSVTEAFF. The CDR3 bases are TGTGCCAGCTCACCATCCGGATCTGTGACTGAAGCTTTCTTT.

The chain uses TRBV6-1 and TRBJ2-1; weak D call: TRBD2 (5 bases). The V gene lost 2 bases and the J gene lost 0 bases, with 8 bases spanning the gap. The CDR3 covers 15 residues. Per germline, CDR1 MNHNS and CDR2 SASEGT. Written as DNA, the CDR3 is TGTGCCAGCAGTGAAAGCGGTACCTCCTACAATGAGCAGTTCTTC. Its protein is CASSESGTSYNEQFF.

The sample holds a few counts of this clone. V is TRBV27 and J is TRBJ1-5, with D possibly TRBD1 on 5 matching bases. V was shortened by 6 bases and J by 8 bases, with 17 bases between the two germline ends. This CDR3 spans 14 amino acids. The germline V gene has CDR1 MNHEY and CDR2 SMNVEV (reference sequence). In DNA form, the CDR3 reads TGTGCCAGCAGCCGTCAGGGTTCGGGAGAGCCCCAGCATTTT. Encoded protein: CASSRQGSGEPQHF.

As concerns this clone: One junction end does not reproduce the germline sequence, and a read error may be involved. The V and J genes are TRBV7-7 and TRBJ2-7; D is perhaps TRBD2 (6 bases). The V gene's germline CDR1 is SSHAT and CDR2 FNYEAQ (reference sequence). The length of the CDR3 is 17 residues. Written as DNA, the CDR3 is TGTGCTAGCAGCTTCGGGGGATCCGGGACGCGGACCTACGAGCAGTACTTC. It yields the protein CASSFGGSGTRTYEQYF.

Remarks on this clone: The sample has other DNA sequences that encode this CDR3 too. The chain recombines TRBV3-1 (or the pseudogene TRBV3-2) with TRBJ2-7; 12 nucleotides agree with TRBD2. The CDR3 sequence is 14 residues long. V gave up 3 bases and J gave up 4 bases; unmatched junction bases: 1. CDR1 and CDR2 (germline): LGHDT, YNNKEL (reference sequence). The CDR3 loop reads CASSQTSGSYEQYF. CDR3 bases: TGTGCCAGCAGCCAGACTAGCGGGAGTTACGAGCAGTACTTC.

This chain links TRBV27 with TRBJ2-7, with TRBD2 matching over 11 bases. The V gene end was trimmed by 5 bases and the J gene end by 3 bases; junction bases not matched to a gene: 9. The CDR3 covers 16 residues. Germline-derived CDR1 and CDR2 are MNHEY and SMNVEV (reference sequence). The CDR3 spells CASSPRLAGGIYEQYF. In DNA, the CDR3 is TGTGCCAGCAGTCCCCGTTTAGCGGGAGGGATCTACGAGCAGTACTTC.

The CDR3 protein is CASSAEGTQETQYF. CDR3 bases: TGTGCCAGCAGCGCCGAGGGTACCCAAGAGACCCAGTACTTC. The rearrangement uses TRBV7-9 and TRBJ2-5; TRBD2 might be the D (5 bases). The CDR3 sequence is 14 residues long. Germline V gene data show CDR1 as SEHNR and CDR2 as FQNEAQ (reference sequence). V was shortened by 5 bases and J by 1 base, with 11 bases between the two germline ends. Based on the CDR3 plus reference TRBV7-9 and TRBJ2-5, the full variable domain is DTGVSQNPRHKITKRGQNVTFRCDPISEHNRLYWYRQTLGQGPEFLTYFQNEAQLEKSRLLSDRFSAERPKGSFSTLEIQRTEQGDSAMYLCASSAEGTQETQYFGPGTRLLVL.

A single count supports this clone. The CDR3 reads CASSPGLSGWAGAETQYF. CDR3 coding DNA: TGTGCCAGTAGTCCGGGACTCAGCGGTTGGGCTGGGGCAGAGACCCAGTACTTC. This chain connects TRBV19 to TRBJ2-5; weak D call: TRBD2 (6 bases). Looked up from germline, CDR1 is LNHDA and CDR2 is SQIVND (reference sequence). The V gene lost 5 bases and the J gene lost 4 bases, with 26 bases spanning the gap. CDR3 size: 18 residues.

The chain recombines TRBV12-3 or TRBV12-4 with TRBJ2-3, with D uncertain. This CDR3 comprises 13 residues. V was cut by 1 base and J by 3 bases, with 5 bases left in between. For the CDR3, the DNA is TGTGCCAGCAGTTTAGGGACGACAGATACGCAGTATTTT. Its protein product is CASSLGTTDTQYF.

The rearrangement joins TRBV5-1 to TRBJ1-4; D is perhaps TRBD1 (6 bases). Germline V CDR1 and CDR2: SGHRS, YFSETQ. This CDR3 spans 16 amino acids. With 3 bases removed from V and 4 bases from J, the gap between germline ends came to 16 bases. Written as DNA, the CDR3 is TGCGCCAGCAGCTCTACCACAGGGAACCTTAATGAAAAACTGTTTTTT. This codes for CASSSTTGNLNEKLFF.

The chain recombines TRBV6-1 with TRBJ1-2; D remains ambiguous. This CDR3 has 15 amino acids. Trimming shortened V by 0 bases and J by 3 bases, and 11 bases separated the two germline ends. Germline lookup yields CDR1 MNHNS and CDR2 SASEGT. The CDR3 DNA reads TGTGCCAGCAGTGAAGCTGCACGGGCGTACTATGGCTACACCTTC. This sequence encodes CASSEAARAYYGYTF.

Regarding this clone: This sample also contains other DNA sequences that code for the same CDR3. The chain uses TRBV5-4 and TRBJ2-7; possible D gene TRBD1, 6 bases. The germline V gene has CDR1 SGHNT and CDR2 YYREEE (reference sequence). V was trimmed by 0 bases and J by 2 bases, leaving 9 bases between them. The CDR3 extends over 14 amino acids. The CDR3 coding sequence is TGTGCCAGCAGCTTGGGCAGGGGACCCTACGAGCAGTACTTC. It encodes CASSLGRGPYEQYF.

The V gene is TRBV5-4, the J gene TRBJ2-1; the match to TRBD2 covers 12 bases. CDR3 length: 17 residues. The germline CDR1 and CDR2 sequences are SGHNT and YYREEE (reference sequence). J was trimmed by 2 bases and V by 4 bases; bases with no gene match: 7. The chain's CDR3 is CASSPGASGGAYNEQFF. In nucleotides, the CDR3 is TGTGCCAGCAGCCCCGGCGCTAGCGGGGGGGCCTACAATGAGCAGTTCTTC.

The rearrangement links TRBV7-2 to TRBJ2-1; TRBD2 matches 11 bases. Germline V gene data show CDR1 as SGHTA and CDR2 as FQGNSA. V lost 3 bases, J lost 12 bases, and 4 bases stayed unmatched. This CDR3 is built from 13 residues. The DNA for the CDR3 is TGTGCCAGCAGCTTGGGACTAGCGGTCGTGCAGTTCTTC. Translation gives CASSLGLAVVQFF.

This chain connects TRBV25-1 to TRBJ1-1, with D possibly matching TRBD1 (5 bases). Germline lookup yields CDR1 MGHDK and CDR2 SYGVNS. V was trimmed by 5 bases and J by 5 bases, leaving 12 bases between them. The CDR3 sequence is 13 residues long. CDR3 DNA sequence: TGTGCCAGCAGTAGGGGAATGAGAACTGAAGCTTTCTTT. This sequence encodes CASSRGMRTEAFF.

CDR3 sequence: CASSEIEREGQRGELFF. For the CDR3, the DNA is TGTGCCAGCAGTGAAATTGAGAGGGAGGGCCAACGCGGGGAGCTGTTTTTT. The chain uses TRBV6-1 and TRBJ2-2, with 7 bases that match TRBD2. The germline V gene encodes CDR1 MNHNS and CDR2 SASEGT. V dropped 2 bases and J dropped 7; count of bases not matched to a gene: 13. This CDR3 has 17 residues.

V is TRBV27 and J is TRBJ1-1, with a weak D call TRBD1 (5 bases). The V and J ends lost 2 bases and 5 bases respectively, with 12 bases between them. Per the germline V gene, CDR1 is MNHEY and CDR2 is SMNVEV (reference sequence). The CDR3 is made up of 14 amino acids. The CDR3 here is CASSLGVAGTEAFF. In DNA form, the CDR3 reads TGTGCCAGCAGTTTAGGGGTCGCAGGGACTGAAGCTTTCTTT.

The chain is built from TRBV24-1 and TRBJ2-2; D assignment may be TRBD1 or TRBD2 (6 bases each). Germline CDR1 and CDR2: KGHDR and SFDVKD. The CDR3 is made up of 16 amino acids. Trimming shortened V by 1 base and J by 3 bases, and 11 bases separated the two germline ends. The DNA for the CDR3 is TGTGCCACCAGTGATTTTCGGGGGCGCGACACCGGGGAGCTGTTTTTT. Protein: CATSDFRGRDTGELFF.

On this clone itself: At the DNA level, this CDR3 is encoded by other sequences in the same sample as well. V gene TRBV19 combines with J gene TRBJ1-1; D is possibly TRBD1 (6 bases). This CDR3 has 12 residues. CDR1 and CDR2 (germline): LNHDA, SQIVND (reference sequence). The germline V and J ends were trimmed by 5 bases and 4 bases, with 8 bases remaining between them. The DNA for the CDR3 is TGTGCCAGTAGTGAGGGGGGCACTGAAGCTTTCTTT. Translated, it gives CASSEGGTEAFF. The entire variable domain, with the rest obtained from reference TRBV19 and TRBJ1-1, is as follows: DGGITQSPKYLFRKEGQNVTLSCEQNLNHDAMYWYRQDPGQGLRLIYYSQIVNDFQKGDIAEGYSVSREKKESFPLTVTSAQKNPTAFYLCASSEGGTEAFFGQGTRLTVV.

V usage is TRBV5-4 and J usage is TRBJ1-4; TRBD1 agrees at 8 bases. Germline V gene data show CDR1 as SGHNT and CDR2 as YYREEE (reference sequence). Losses at the gene ends were 4 bases for V and 2 bases for J; bases not matched to a gene: 1. CDR3 length: 14 amino acids. The CDR3 DNA reads TGTGCCAGCAGCCGGACAGGGACTAATGAAAAACTGTTTTTT. This gives the protein CASSRTGTNEKLFF.